These 7 T cell receptor beta chains came from one sample sequenced in a study of blood T cells in healthy people across ages. Then a second PCR, running roughly 7 to 11 cycles, was carried out with a sample-barcoded 5' primer and a J-beta primer mix. TCRdb reprocessed the 5' RACE reads with MiXCR, giving one entry per CDR3 protein. The table shows fewer than 1,200,000 distinct CDR3 sequences, with about 25% occurring only once. This same sample was also part of a study on T cells of mothers and their children.

The specimen sequenced was blood. Receptors were obtained from a girl aged 2-10 years in good health.

This clonotype occurred a few times. The chain carries TRBV7-9 and TRBJ1-1; D is possibly TRBD1 (5 bases). The germline V gene encodes CDR1 SEHNR and CDR2 FQNEAQ (reference sequence). The CDR3 runs to 15 residues. Trimming took 2 bases from V and 4 from J, leaving 14 bases between them. For the CDR3, the DNA is TGTGCCAGCAGCTTAACACAGGCGTCGGGCACTGAAGCTTTCTTT. Amino acids: CASSLTQASGTEAFF.

This clonotype was counted only a few times. The CDR3 DNA is TGTGCCAGCAGCTTGGGCTGGGAAGCGGGGACAGATACGCAGTATTTT. This codes for CASSLGWEAGTDTQYF. The genes are TRBV7-6 and TRBJ2-3; 7 bases align to TRBD2. Germline V gene data show CDR1 as SGHVS and CDR2 as FNYEAQ. The CDR3 spans 16 residues. J lost 3 bases, V lost 3 bases, and 9 bases had no gene match.

This clonotype has more than one count but fewer than ten. The chain uses TRBV29-1 and TRBJ1-1, with D hard to call. Trimming left V 6 bases short and J 5 bases short, with 10 bases between. The CDR3 runs 11 residues. Per germline, CDR1 SQVTM and CDR2 ANQGSEA. In DNA, the CDR3 is TGCAGCGTCCCTACGAAAACTGAAGCTTTCTTT. Translation gives CSVPTKTEAFF.

This sequence joins TRBV29-1 and TRBJ2-1; TRBD1 is a possible D gene (5 bases). This CDR3 comprises 13 residues. CDR1 SQVTM and CDR2 ANQGSEA come from the germline V gene. The germline V and J ends were trimmed by 4 bases and 1 base, with 8 bases remaining between them. The CDR3, as DNA: TGCAGCGTTGCCAGGGAATCCTACAATGAGCAGTTCTTC. Encoded protein: CSVARESYNEQFF.

The chain links TRBV20-1 to TRBJ2-6, with 7 bases lining up with TRBD2. This CDR3 is built from 17 residues. Germline V gene sequence: CDR1 DFQATT, CDR2 SNEGSKA (reference sequence). V lost 0 bases to trimming and J lost 4 bases; unmatched junction nucleotides: 9. In nucleotides, the CDR3 is TGCAGTGCTAGAGATGCCCGGGAGGCCACCGGGGCCAACGTCCTGACTTTC. It yields the protein CSARDAREATGANVLTF.

The chain joins TRBV29-1 to TRBJ2-5; 7 positions agree with TRBD2. The closer fit of TRBJ2-1 to the DNA end suggests the J call may be wrong. Per the germline V gene, CDR1 is SQVTM and CDR2 is ANQGSEA. CDR3 size: 14 residues. The CDR3 sequence: CSVEFRGGYNEQFF. DNA of the CDR3: TGCAGCGTTGAATTTCGGGGAGGGTACAATGAGCAGTTCTTC.

There are a few counts of this clonotype. The chain links TRBV5-1 to TRBJ2-7; no firm D call. V was pared by 0 bases and J by 2 bases, with 9 bases between. Germline assignment: CDR1 SGHRS and CDR2 YFSETQ. The CDR3 runs 14 residues. DNA for the CDR3: TGCGCCAGCAGCTTGGATACTGGCACCTACGAGCAGTACTTC. This sequence encodes CASSLDTGTYEQYF.